This TCR beta chain was observed in a study of blood T cells in healthy people across ages. Combining a sample-barcoded 5' primer with a J-beta primer mix, a second PCR ran for roughly 7 to 11 cycles. Every single cDNA molecule received a tag from a template-switch adaptor with 12 random nucleotides. Paired-end reads containing CDR3 totaled no fewer than 2.5 million for each sample. MiXCR, applied by TCRdb to the 5' RACE reads, yields one record per CDR3 protein. The sample has roughly 860,000 distinct CDR3 sequences, around 68% seen once. This clonotype was observed a single time. The CDR3 is 12 residues long.

V and J are TRBV12-3 or TRBV12-4 and TRBJ2-1; D gene ambiguous. The end of the DNA is better explained by TRBJ2-7, so the J call may be wrong. The sample was blood. The sequence derives from a man in his thirties or forties in good health. CDR3 nucleotides: TGTGCCAGCAGTTTCCAGAGGAGAGAGCAGTACTTC. It codes for CASSFQRREQYF.